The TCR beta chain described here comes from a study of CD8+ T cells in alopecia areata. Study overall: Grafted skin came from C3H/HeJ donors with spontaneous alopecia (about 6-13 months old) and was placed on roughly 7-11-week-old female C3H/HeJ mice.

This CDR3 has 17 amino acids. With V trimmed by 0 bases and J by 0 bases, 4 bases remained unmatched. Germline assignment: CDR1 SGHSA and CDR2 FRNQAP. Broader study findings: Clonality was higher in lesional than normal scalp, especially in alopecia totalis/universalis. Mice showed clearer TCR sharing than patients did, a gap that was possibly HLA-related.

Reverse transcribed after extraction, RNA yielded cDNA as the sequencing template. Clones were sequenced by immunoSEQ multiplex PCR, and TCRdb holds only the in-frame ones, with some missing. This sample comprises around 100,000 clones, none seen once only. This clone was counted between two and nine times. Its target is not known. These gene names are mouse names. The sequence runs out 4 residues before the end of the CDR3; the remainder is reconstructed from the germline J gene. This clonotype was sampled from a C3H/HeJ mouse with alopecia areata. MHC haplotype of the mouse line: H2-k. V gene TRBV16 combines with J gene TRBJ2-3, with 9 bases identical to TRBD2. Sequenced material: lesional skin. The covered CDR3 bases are TGTGCAAGCAGCTTAGAGCCCGGACTGGGGAGTGCAGAA. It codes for CASSLEPGLGSAE. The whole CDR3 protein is CASSLEPGLGSAETLYF.